This T cell receptor beta chain is drawn from a study of blood T cell repertoires in COVID-19. Overall study: Both acute and convalescent COVID-19 samples were obtained from the United States, Italy and Spain.

In this sample, this clone turned up once. The repertoire was sequenced with immunoSEQ multiplex PCR; TCRdb's copy has only in-frame clones and lacks some. Here the sample spans tens of thousands of clones, 78% being singletons. This TCR derives from a human donor in a cohort sampled during active COVID-19. Sequenced: peripheral blood.

The CDR3 is CAWSVGMSGIGETQYF. The DNA for the CDR3 is TGTGCCTGGAGTGTGGGGATGTCGGGAATCGGAGAGACCCAGTACTTC. The V call is TRBV30, the J call TRBJ2-5; D might be TRBD2 (5 bases). Germline V gene lookup returns CDR1 GTSNPN and CDR2 SVGIG (reference sequence). The CDR3 loop spans 16 amino acids. V lost 0 bases and J 4 bases, leaving 18 bases between the germline ends.